This T cell receptor beta chain originates from a study of beta chain features in type 1 diabetes. Study overall: Healthy donors and patients showed comparable age, gender and cell yields.

The CDR3 spans 12 residues. CDR1 SQVTM and CDR2 ANQGSEA come from the germline V gene. J lost 6 bases, V lost 7 bases, and 6 bases had no gene match. Expressed TCRB transcripts got sequenced, as all isolated RNA was reverse transcribed. Profiling relied on immunoSEQ multiplex PCR, and the TCRdb table lists in-frame clones only, not all of them. The sample comprises approximately 470,000 clones, approximately 28% of which are singletons, and 0.06% to 0.07% rests with the top ten. This chain uses TRBV29-1 with TRBJ1-5, with 7 bases lining up with TRBD1. The specimen was naive CD4+ T cells from blood. The TCR sequence derives from a man aged 18 to 30 in good health. This CDR3 reads CSAAGGGQPQHF. As DNA, the CDR3 is TGCAGCGCCGCAGGGGGTGGTCAGCCCCAGCATTTT.